Listed here are 18 T cell receptor beta chains from one sample, sequenced in a study of blood T cell repertoires in COVID-19. Assay used: immunoSEQ multiplex PCR; TCRdb lists only in-frame clones, some missing. The table shows hundreds of thousands of clones, with roughly four fifths occurring only once. Sequencing was performed on PBMCs or T cells enriched from blood (not recorded which). The receptors originated from a young man with acute COVID-19.

About this clone itself: At one boundary the junction diverges from the germline segment, which might be a read error. The chain is built from TRBV5-6 and TRBJ1-3; D is uncertain. Germline lookup yields CDR1 SGHDT and CDR2 YYEEEE. This CDR3 contains 16 residues. The chain's CDR3 is CAGSLFRDFSGNTIYF. The CDR3 nucleotides are TGTGCCGGCAGCTTGTTCCGAGATTTCTCTGGAAACACCATATATTTT.

This clone occurred once. The chain recombines TRBV7-2 with TRBJ2-1; D is uncertain. CDR3 length: 14 amino acids. Trimming removed 7 bases at V and 7 bases at J, with 17 bases between. CDR1 SGHTA and CDR2 FQGNSA come from the germline V gene. The CDR3 bases are TGTGCCAGCAACCCAGCGTTAAGAGCTAATGAGCAGTTCTTC. This sequence encodes CASNPALRANEQFF.

The CDR3 bases are TGTGCCAGCAGCCAAGATCAGGGGACTAGCGGGGGAACTCCTACGCAGTATTTT. It yields the protein CASSQDQGTSGGTPTQYF. The V gene is TRBV4-2, the J gene TRBJ2-3; TRBD2 matches 14 bases. Trimming cost V 0 bases and J 8 bases; bases outside gene matches: 10. CDR1 and CDR2 from the germline V gene are LGHNA and YNFKEQ. CDR3 length equals 18 residues.

The gene calls are TRBV9 and TRBJ2-3; 14 bases agree with TRBD2. CDR1 SGDLS and CDR2 YYNGEE come from the germline V gene. This CDR3 is 17 amino acids long. The junction had 6 bases not matched to a gene; V was cut back by 3 bases and J by 3 bases. The DNA of the CDR3 is TGTGCCAGCAGCGCCAGACTAGCGGGGGGGCAGACAGATACGCAGTATTTT. It translates to CASSARLAGGQTDTQYF.

This rearrangement joins TRBV24-1 to TRBJ2-3; 8 nucleotides align to TRBD1. The CDR3 is 15 residues long. Trimming took 4 bases from V and 3 from J; bases not matched to a gene: 5. Germline V CDR1 and CDR2: KGHDR, SFDVKD. The CDR3 DNA sequence: TGTGCCACCAGTGAATATGGACAGGGAACAGATACGCAGTATTTT. Amino acids: CATSEYGQGTDTQYF.

This chain connects TRBV18 to TRBJ1-1; no reliable D call. This CDR3 spans 13 amino acids. The V gene lost 4 bases and the J gene lost 2 bases, with 8 bases spanning the gap. CDR1 KGHSH and CDR2 LQKENI come from the germline V gene. CDR3 sequence reads: CASSRGRNTEAFF. CDR3 nucleotide sequence: TGTGCCAGCTCACGAGGGCGAAACACTGAAGCTTTCTTT.

This clone was counted only a few times. The chain recombines TRBV6-4 with TRBJ2-1; D is possibly TRBD2 (5 bases). Trimming took off 3 bases at V and 3 bases at J, with 12 bases between the two ends. CDR3 length equals 15 residues. CDR1 and CDR2 from the germline V gene are MRHNA and SNTAGT. This chain's CDR3 is CASSESDEGYNEQFF. CDR3 DNA: TGTGCCAGCAGTGAATCTGACGAGGGCTACAATGAGCAGTTCTTC.

This clone was found a few times. At one end, the junction sequence differs from germline, possibly due to a read error. This chain links TRBV5-1 with TRBJ2-1, with TRBD2 identical over 9 bases. The length of the CDR3 is 16 residues. Germline assignment: CDR1 SGHRS and CDR2 YFSETQ. In DNA form, the CDR3 reads TGTGCCAGCAGCTTTGGTAGCGGGAGCTCCTACAATGAGCAGTTCTTC. It translates to CASSFGSGSSYNEQFF.

V and J are TRBV7-3 and TRBJ2-2; a weak D match, TRBD1 (5 bases). In germline, CDR1 is SGHTA, CDR2 FQGTGA. This CDR3 has 15 residues. V shed 5 bases and J shed 1 base, with 11 bases lying between them. The DNA of the CDR3 is TGTGCCAGCAGCCCCGGACATAGGAACACCGGGGAGCTGTTTTTT. This translates into CASSPGHRNTGELFF.

The chain uses TRBV11-2 and TRBJ1-3; TRBD1 aligns across 7 bases. The length of the CDR3 is 14 residues. In germline, CDR1 is SGHAT, CDR2 FQNNGV. V lost 2 bases, J lost 2 bases, and 0 bases stayed unmatched. CDR3 sequence reads: CASSLTGAGNTIYF. The CDR3 nucleotides are TGTGCCAGCAGCTTAACAGGGGCTGGAAACACCATATATTTT.

The chain couples TRBV11-2 to TRBJ2-2; D not resolved. V was shortened by 3 bases and J by 4 bases, with 3 bases between the two germline ends. CDR3 size: 12 residues. Germline V gene lookup returns CDR1 SGHAT and CDR2 FQNNGV. This CDR3 is CASSFRTGELFF. The CDR3 DNA sequence: TGTGCCAGCAGCTTCCGCACCGGGGAGCTGTTTTTT.

The chain recombines TRBV12-3 or TRBV12-4 with TRBJ2-2, with a weak D call TRBD2 (6 bases). This CDR3 is built from 13 residues. The V end was cut by 0 bases, the J end by 7 bases, with 6 bases between. In DNA form, the CDR3 reads TGTGCCAGCAGTTTAGCGCGGGGCGGGGAGCTGTTTTTT. Amino acid sequence: CASSLARGGELFF.

The chain employs TRBV6-4 and TRBJ2-3; 7 nucleotides agree with TRBD2. Trimming cost V 4 bases and J 6 bases; bases outside gene matches: 13. Germline V gene lookup returns CDR1 MRHNA and CDR2 SNTAGT. This CDR3 contains 16 residues. CDR3 loop: CASSVEAGLSGDTQYF. For the CDR3, the DNA is TGTGCCAGCAGTGTCGAAGCGGGGTTAAGTGGGGATACGCAGTATTTT.

The chain recombines TRBV4-2 with TRBJ2-2, with a weak D call TRBD2 (5 bases). V was clipped by 2 bases and J by 3 bases, with 10 bases between them. This CDR3 is built from 15 residues. Germline CDR1 LGHNA, CDR2 YNFKEQ. CDR3 nucleotides: TGTGCCAGCAGCCAAACGACGGACTACACCGGGGAGCTGTTTTTT. Translating gives CASSQTTDYTGELFF.

The rearrangement joins TRBV6-5 to TRBJ2-1, with 7 bases fitting TRBD1. The V segment lost 6 bases and the J segment 3 bases; nucleotides outside the gene matches: 5. This CDR3 has 14 amino acids. Germline CDR1 is MNHEY and CDR2 is SVGAGI. The CDR3 reads CASSGTAYYNEQFF. Written as DNA, the CDR3 is TGTGCCAGCAGCGGGACAGCTTACTACAATGAGCAGTTCTTC.

In this sample, this clone turned up once. V and J are TRBV10-3 and TRBJ2-1; TRBD2 matches at 10 bases. In germline, CDR1 is ENHRY, CDR2 SYGVKD. The CDR3 is made up of 13 amino acids. Unmatched junction bases numbered 0, after V lost 7 bases and J lost 3 bases. DNA for the CDR3: TGTGCCATCAAGCGGGAGGGCTACAATGAGCAGTTCTTC. This encodes CAIKREGYNEQFF.

This clone came up a few times. DNA for the CDR3: TGTGCCACCAGCAGAGGTGGCGGCCTAACAGATACGCAGTATTTT. Protein sequence: CATSRGGGLTDTQYF. V usage is TRBV15 and J usage is TRBJ2-3; the D is unclear. Germline V CDR1 and CDR2: LNHNV, YYDKDF (reference sequence). Trimming took off 1 base at V and 3 bases at J, with 11 bases between the two ends. The CDR3 has 15 residues.

This rearrangement joins TRBV2 to TRBJ1-6, with 7 bases lining up with TRBD1. The length of the CDR3 is 14 residues. Germline V CDR1 and CDR2: SNHLY, FYNNEI. V lost 4 bases and J lost 4; bases outside the gene matches: 1. In DNA, the CDR3 is TGTGCCAGCAGTGGACAGGGTTATAATTCACCCCTCCACTTT. This sequence encodes CASSGQGYNSPLHF.